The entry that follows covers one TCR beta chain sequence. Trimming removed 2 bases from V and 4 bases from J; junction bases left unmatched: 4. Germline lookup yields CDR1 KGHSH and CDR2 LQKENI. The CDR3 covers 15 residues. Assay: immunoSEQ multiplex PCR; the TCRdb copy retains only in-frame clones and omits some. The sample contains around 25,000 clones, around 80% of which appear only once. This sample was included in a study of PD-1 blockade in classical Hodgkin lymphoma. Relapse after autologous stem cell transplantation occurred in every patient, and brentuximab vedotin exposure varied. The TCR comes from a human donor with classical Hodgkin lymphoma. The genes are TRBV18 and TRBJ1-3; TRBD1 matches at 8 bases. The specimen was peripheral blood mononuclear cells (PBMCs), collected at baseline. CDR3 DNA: TGTGCCAGCTCACCATCCGGACAGGGCGGAAACACCATATATTTT. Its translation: CASSPSGQGGNTIYF. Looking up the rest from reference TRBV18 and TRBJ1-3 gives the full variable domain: NAGVMQNPRHLVRRRGQEARLRCSPMKGHSHVYWYRQLPEEGLKFMVYLQKENIIDESGMPKERFSAEFPKEGPSILRIQQVVRGDSAAYFCASSPSGQGGNTIYFGEGSWLTVV.